Below, 3 T cell receptor beta chains from the same sample are listed, as sequenced in a study of shared clonotypes between healthy human individuals. CD45RO-negative, CCR7-positively selected cells formed the naive CD8 fraction, excluding terminally differentiated effector memory CD45RA+ cells. Some clones are missing from TCRdb's copy, which holds only in-frame ones; the method was immunoSEQ multiplex PCR. The sample records nearly 600,000 clones, roughly 96% being singletons. Sequenced sample: naive CD8+ T cells sorted from blood. These receptor sequences come from a woman in her twenties or thirties in good health.

V is TRBV6-5 and J is TRBJ2-1, with D possibly TRBD1 on 5 matching bases. V was clipped by 8 bases and J by 6 bases, with 20 bases between them. The CDR3 loop spans 15 amino acids. Germline CDR1 reads MNHEY; CDR2 reads SVGAGI. The CDR3 coding sequence is TGTGCCAGCGAGTTAGGGGTAGGGGCCCTCAATGAGCAGTTCTTC. Translated, it gives CASELGVGALNEQFF.

The V gene is TRBV14, the J gene TRBJ2-7; 8 nucleotides align to TRBD1. The CDR3 totals 17 residues. Trimming removed 4 bases from V and 3 bases from J; junction bases left unmatched: 14. Germline values: CDR1 SGHDN, CDR2 FVKESK. The chain's CDR3 is CASSLTGDVNHLYEQYF. CDR3 nucleotides: TGTGCCAGCAGCCTGACAGGGGATGTCAATCATCTCTACGAGCAGTACTTC.

V and J are TRBV29-1 and TRBJ2-2; no definite D call. CDR1 is SQVTM and CDR2 is ANQGSEA in the germline V gene. This CDR3 has 11 amino acids. Trimming left V 5 bases short and J 9 bases short, with 10 bases between. Here the CDR3 reads CSVIGERELFF. The CDR3 bases are TGCAGCGTTATCGGAGAACGGGAGCTGTTTTTT.